This T cell receptor beta chain originates from a study of blood T cells in healthy people across ages. Study-wide findings and caveats: In older individuals, TCR beta diversity per million T cells was lower, falling roughly linearly with age.

This CDR3 is 17 amino acids long. The germline V gene encodes CDR1 MNHEY and CDR2 SVGAGI. Trimming took 0 bases from V and 4 from J, leaving 17 bases between them. This clonotype was observed a few times. Its antigen is not known. Primers used in a second PCR of roughly 7 to 11 cycles were a sample-barcoded 5' primer and a J-beta primer mix. Every cDNA molecule bore a tag from a template-switch adaptor containing 12 random nucleotides. Individual samples furnished no less than 3 million CDR3-containing paired-end reads apiece. TCRdb reprocessed the 5' RACE reads via MiXCR and lists one record per CDR3 protein. This repertoire shows about 1.5 million distinct CDR3 sequences, under 55% found once; its top ten account for about 4.1%.

V and J are TRBV6-5 and TRBJ2-3; D unresolved. The sample taken for sequencing was blood. This TCR was sampled from a woman younger than 35 in good health. In DNA form, the CDR3 reads TGTGCCAGCAGTTACTCGTTTACGGGCCGAAAGTCAGATACGCAGTATTTT. The encoded protein is CASSYSFTGRKSDTQYF.